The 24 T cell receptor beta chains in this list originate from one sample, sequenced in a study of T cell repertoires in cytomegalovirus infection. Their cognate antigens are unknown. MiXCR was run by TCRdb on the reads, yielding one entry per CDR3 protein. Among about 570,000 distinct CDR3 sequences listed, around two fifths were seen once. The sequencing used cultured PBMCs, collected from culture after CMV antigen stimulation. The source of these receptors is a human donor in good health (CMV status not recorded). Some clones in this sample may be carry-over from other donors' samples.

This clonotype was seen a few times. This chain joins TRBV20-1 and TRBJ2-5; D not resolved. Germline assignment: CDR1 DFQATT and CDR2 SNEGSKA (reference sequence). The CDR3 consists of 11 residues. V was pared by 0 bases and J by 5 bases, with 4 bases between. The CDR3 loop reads CSARDRETQYF. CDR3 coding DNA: TGCAGTGCTAGAGATCGGGAGACCCAGTACTTC.

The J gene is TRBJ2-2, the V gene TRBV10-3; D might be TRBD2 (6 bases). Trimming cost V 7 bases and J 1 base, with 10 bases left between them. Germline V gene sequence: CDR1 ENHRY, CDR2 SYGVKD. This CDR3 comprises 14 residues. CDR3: CAINGGQNTGELFF. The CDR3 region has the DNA TGTGCCATCAACGGAGGGCAGAACACCGGGGAGCTGTTTTTT.

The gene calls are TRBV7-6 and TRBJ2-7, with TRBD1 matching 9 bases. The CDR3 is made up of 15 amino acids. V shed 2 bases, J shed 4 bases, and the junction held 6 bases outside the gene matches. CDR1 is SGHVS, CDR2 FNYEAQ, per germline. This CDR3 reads CASSLIPGTGYEQYF. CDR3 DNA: TGTGCCAGCAGCTTAATCCCGGGGACAGGGTACGAGCAGTACTTC.

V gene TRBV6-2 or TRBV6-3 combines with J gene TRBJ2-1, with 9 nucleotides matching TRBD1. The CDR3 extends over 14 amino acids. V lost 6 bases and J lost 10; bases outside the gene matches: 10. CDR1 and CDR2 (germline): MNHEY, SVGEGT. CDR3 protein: CASRWTGAREEQFF. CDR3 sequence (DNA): TGTGCCAGCAGGTGGACAGGGGCCAGGGAGGAGCAGTTCTTC.

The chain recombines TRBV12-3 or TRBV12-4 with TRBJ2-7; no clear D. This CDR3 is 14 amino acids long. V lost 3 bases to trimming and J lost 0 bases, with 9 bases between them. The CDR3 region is CASSFSSASYEQYF. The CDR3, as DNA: TGTGCCAGCAGTTTTTCGTCGGCCTCCTACGAGCAGTACTTC.

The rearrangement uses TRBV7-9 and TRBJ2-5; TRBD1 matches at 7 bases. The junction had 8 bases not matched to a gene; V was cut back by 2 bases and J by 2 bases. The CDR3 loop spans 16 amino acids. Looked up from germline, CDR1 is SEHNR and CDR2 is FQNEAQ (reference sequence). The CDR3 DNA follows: TGTGCCAGCAGCTTACCTACCGGACAGGTACAAGAGACCCAGTACTTC. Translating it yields CASSLPTGQVQETQYF. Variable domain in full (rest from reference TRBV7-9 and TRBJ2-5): DTGVSQNPRHKITKRGQNVTFRCDPISEHNRLYWYRQTLGQGPEFLTYFQNEAQLEKSRLLSDRFSAERPKGSFSTLEIQRTEQGDSAMYLCASSLPTGQVQETQYFGPGTRLLVL.

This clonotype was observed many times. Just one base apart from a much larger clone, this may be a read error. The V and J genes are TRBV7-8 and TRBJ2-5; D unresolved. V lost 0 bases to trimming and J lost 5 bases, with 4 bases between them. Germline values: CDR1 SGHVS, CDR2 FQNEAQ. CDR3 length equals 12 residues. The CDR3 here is CASSLAEETQYF. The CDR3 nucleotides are TGTGCCAGCAGCTTAGCGGAGGAGACCCAGTACTTC.

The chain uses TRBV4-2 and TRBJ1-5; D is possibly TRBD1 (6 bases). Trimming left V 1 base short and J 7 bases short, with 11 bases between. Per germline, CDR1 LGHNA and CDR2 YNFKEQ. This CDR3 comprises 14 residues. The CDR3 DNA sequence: TGTGCCAGCAGCCAAGTAGCAGGGGAACAGCCCCAGCATTTT. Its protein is CASSQVAGEQPQHF.

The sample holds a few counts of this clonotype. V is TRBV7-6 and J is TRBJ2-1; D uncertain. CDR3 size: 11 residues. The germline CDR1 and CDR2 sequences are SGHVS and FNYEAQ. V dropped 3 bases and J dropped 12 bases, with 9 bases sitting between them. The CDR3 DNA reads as TGTGCCAGCAGCTTGAGCGATAGGCAGTTCTTC. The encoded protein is CASSLSDRQFF. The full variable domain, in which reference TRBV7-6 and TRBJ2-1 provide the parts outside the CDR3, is GAGVSQSPRYKVTKRGQDVALRCDPISGHVSLYWYRQALGQGPEFLTYFNYEAQQDKSGLPNDRFSAERPEGSISTLTIQRTEQRDSAMYRCASSLSDRQFFGPGTRLTVL.

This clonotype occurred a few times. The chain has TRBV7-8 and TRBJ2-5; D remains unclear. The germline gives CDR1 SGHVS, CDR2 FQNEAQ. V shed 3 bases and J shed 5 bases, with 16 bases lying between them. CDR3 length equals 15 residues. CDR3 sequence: CASSLWPTTVETQYF. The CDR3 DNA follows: TGTGCCAGCAGCTTGTGGCCCACAACAGTGGAGACCCAGTACTTC.

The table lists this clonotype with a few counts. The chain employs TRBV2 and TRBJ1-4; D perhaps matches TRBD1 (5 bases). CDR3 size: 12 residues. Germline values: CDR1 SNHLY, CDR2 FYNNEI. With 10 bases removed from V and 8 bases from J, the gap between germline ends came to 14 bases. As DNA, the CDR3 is TGTGCCACCACCGGGGGGAAAGAAAAACTGTTTTTT. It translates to CATTGGKEKLFF. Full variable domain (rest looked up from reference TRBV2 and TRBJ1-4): EPEVTQTPSHQVTQMGQEVILRCVPISNHLYFYWYRQILGQKVEFLVSFYNNEISEKSEIFDDQFSVERPDGSNFTLKIRSTKLEDSAMYFCATTGGKEKLFFGSGTQLSVL.

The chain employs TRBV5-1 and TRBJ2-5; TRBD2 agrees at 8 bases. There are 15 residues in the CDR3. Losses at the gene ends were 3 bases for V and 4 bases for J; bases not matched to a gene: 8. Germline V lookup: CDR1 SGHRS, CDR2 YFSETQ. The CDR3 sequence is CASSSGGRHPETQYF. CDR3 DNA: TGCGCCAGCAGCTCGGGGGGGAGGCACCCAGAGACCCAGTACTTC.

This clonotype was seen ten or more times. The DNA of the CDR3 is TGTGCCAGCAGTTGGACTGGCTCTAGCACAGATACGCAGTATTTT. Translated, it gives CASSWTGSSTDTQYF. V is TRBV28 and J is TRBJ2-3, with a tentative D call TRBD2 (5 bases). CDR1 MDHEN and CDR2 SYDVKM come from the germline V gene. The CDR3 runs 15 residues. Trimming pared 4 bases from V and 0 bases from J, leaving 11 bases between.

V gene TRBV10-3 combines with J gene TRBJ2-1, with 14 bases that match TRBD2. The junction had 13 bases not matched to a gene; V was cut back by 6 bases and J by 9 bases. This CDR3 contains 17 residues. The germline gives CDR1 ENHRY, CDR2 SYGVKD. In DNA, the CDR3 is TGTGCCATCAGCCCTTGGGGGTCGACTAGCGGGAGGGGTGAGCAGTTCTTC. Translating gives CAISPWGSTSGRGEQFF.

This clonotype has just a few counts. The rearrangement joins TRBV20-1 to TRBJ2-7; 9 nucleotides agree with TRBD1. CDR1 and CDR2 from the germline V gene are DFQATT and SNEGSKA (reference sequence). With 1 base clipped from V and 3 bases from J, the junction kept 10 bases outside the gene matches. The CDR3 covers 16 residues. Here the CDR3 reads CSARVRNRDRVYEQYF. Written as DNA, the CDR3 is TGCAGTGCTAGAGTACGGAACCGGGACAGGGTCTACGAGCAGTACTTC.

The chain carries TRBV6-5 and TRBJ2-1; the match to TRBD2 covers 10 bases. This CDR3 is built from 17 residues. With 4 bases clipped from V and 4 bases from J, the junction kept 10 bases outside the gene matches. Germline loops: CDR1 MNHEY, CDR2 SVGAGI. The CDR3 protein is CASSSWTSGGTYNEQFF. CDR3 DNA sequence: TGTGCCAGCAGTTCCTGGACTAGCGGAGGGACTTACAATGAGCAGTTCTTC.

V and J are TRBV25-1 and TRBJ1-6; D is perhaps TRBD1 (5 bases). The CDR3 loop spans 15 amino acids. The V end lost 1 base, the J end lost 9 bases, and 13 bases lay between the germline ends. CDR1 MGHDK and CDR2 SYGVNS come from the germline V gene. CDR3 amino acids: CASSEWGGAGSPLHF. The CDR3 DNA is TGTGCCAGCAGTGAATGGGGCGGCGCGGGTTCACCCCTCCACTTT.

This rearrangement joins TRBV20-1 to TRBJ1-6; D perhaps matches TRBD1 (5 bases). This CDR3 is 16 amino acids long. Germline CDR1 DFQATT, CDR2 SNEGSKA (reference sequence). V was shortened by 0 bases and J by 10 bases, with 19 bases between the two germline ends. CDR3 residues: CSARDTPTVLESPLHF. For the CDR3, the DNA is TGCAGTGCTAGAGATACCCCGACAGTCCTGGAATCACCCCTCCACTTT.

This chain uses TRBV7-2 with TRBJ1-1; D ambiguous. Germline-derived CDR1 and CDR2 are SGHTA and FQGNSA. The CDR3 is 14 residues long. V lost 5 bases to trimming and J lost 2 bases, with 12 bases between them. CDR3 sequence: CASSATQINTEAFF. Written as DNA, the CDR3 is TGTGCCAGCAGCGCCACACAGATTAACACTGAAGCTTTCTTT.

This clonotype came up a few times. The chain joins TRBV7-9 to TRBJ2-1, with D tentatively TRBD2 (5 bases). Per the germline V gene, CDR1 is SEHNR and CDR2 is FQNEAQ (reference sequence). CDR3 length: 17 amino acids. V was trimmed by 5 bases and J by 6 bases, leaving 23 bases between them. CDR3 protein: CASSPGLFRPLLNEQFF. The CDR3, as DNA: TGTGCCAGCAGCCCAGGACTCTTTCGACCTCTCCTCAATGAGCAGTTCTTC.

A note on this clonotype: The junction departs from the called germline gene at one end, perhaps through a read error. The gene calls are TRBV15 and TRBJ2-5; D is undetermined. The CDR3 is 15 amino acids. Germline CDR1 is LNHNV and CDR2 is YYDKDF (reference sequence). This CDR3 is CATSRDSASPHPEMF. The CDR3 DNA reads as TGTGCCACCAGCAGAGATTCTGCGTCGCCACACCCTGAGATGTTC.

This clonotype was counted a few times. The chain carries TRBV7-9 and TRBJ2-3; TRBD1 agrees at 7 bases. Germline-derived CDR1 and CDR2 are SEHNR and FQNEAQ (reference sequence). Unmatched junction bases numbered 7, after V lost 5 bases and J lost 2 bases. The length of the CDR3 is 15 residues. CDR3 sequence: CASSPLQGNTDTQYF. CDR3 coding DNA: TGTGCCAGCAGCCCATTACAGGGGAACACAGATACGCAGTATTTT.

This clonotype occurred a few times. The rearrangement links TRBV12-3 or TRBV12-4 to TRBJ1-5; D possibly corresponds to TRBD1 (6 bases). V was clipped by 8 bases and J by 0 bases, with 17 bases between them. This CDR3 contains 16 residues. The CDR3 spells CASSQRGPYSNQPQHF. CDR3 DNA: TGTGCCAGCTCCCAGCGGGGGCCTTATAGCAATCAGCCCCAGCATTTT.

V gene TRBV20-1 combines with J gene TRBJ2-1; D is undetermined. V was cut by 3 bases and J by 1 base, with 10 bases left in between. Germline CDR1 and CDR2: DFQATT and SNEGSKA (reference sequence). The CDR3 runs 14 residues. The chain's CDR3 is CSASWSVSYNEQFF. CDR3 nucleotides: TGCAGTGCTAGTTGGTCAGTTTCCTACAATGAGCAGTTCTTC.